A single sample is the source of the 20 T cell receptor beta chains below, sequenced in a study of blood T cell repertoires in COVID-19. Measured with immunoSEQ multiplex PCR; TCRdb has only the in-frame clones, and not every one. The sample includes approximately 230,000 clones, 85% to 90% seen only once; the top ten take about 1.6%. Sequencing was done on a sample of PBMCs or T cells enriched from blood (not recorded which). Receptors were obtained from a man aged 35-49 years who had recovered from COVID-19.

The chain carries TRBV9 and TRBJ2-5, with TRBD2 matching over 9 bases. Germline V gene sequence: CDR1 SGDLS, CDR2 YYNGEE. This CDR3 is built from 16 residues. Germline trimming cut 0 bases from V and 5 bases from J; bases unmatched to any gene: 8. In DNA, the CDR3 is TGTGCCAGCAGCGTAGGGCTGGCGGGAGGGCCCGAGACCCAGTACTTC. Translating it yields CASSVGLAGGPETQYF.

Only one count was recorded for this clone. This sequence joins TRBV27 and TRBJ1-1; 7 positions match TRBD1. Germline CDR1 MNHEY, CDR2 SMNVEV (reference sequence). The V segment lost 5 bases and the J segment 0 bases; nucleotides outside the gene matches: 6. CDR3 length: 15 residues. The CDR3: CASSVAGTVNTEAFF. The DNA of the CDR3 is TGTGCCAGCAGTGTCGCCGGGACAGTGAACACTGAAGCTTTCTTT.

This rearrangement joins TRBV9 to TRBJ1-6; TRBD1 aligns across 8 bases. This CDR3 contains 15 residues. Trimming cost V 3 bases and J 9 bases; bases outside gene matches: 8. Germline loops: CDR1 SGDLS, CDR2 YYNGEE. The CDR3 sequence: CASSDPGGASSPLHF. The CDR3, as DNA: TGTGCCAGCAGCGACCCAGGGGGCGCATCTTCACCCCTCCACTTT.

The CDR3 region is CAISLSGGDLDEQFF. The CDR3 coding sequence is TGTGCCATCAGTTTAAGCGGGGGAGATTTGGATGAGCAGTTCTTC. The chain joins TRBV10-3 to TRBJ2-1; 8 positions agree with TRBD2. The CDR3 runs to 15 residues. Germline V gene sequence: CDR1 ENHRY, CDR2 SYGVKD. The trim removed 5 bases at V and 8 bases at J, leaving 11 bases unmatched.

The CDR3: CASSLEAGKAFF. The CDR3 nucleotides read TGTGCCAGCAGCTTAGAAGCTGGTAAAGCTTTCTTT. J is TRBJ1-1 and V is TRBV7-2, with D unresolved. The CDR3 is 12 residues long. Trimming left V 1 base short and J 9 bases short, with 9 bases between. Germline V gives CDR1 SGHTA, CDR2 FQGNSA.

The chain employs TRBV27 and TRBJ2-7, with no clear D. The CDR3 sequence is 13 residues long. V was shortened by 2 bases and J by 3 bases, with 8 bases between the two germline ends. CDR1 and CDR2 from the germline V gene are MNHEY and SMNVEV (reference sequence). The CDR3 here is CASSLRLDYEQYF. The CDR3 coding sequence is TGTGCCAGCAGTTTAAGGCTAGACTACGAGCAGTACTTC.

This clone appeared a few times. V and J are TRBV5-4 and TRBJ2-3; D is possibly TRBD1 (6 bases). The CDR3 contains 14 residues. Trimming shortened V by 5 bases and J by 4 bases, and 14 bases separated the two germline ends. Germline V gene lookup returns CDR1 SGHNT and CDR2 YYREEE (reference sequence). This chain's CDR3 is CASRQGLVADTQYF. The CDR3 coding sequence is TGTGCCAGCAGACAGGGTTTGGTGGCAGATACGCAGTATTTT.

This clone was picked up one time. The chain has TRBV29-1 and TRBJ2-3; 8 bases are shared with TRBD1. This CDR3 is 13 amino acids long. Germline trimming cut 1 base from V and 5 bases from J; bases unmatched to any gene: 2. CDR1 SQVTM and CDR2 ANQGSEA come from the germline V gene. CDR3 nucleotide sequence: TGCAGCGTTGAAGGCAGGGGGCTAGATACGCAGTATTTT. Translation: CSVEGRGLDTQYF.

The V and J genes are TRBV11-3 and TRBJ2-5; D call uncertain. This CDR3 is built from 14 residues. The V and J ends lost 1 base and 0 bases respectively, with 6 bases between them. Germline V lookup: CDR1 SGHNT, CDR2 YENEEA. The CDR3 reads CASSLGRNQETQYF. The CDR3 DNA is TGTGCCAGCAGCTTAGGCAGGAACCAAGAGACCCAGTACTTC.

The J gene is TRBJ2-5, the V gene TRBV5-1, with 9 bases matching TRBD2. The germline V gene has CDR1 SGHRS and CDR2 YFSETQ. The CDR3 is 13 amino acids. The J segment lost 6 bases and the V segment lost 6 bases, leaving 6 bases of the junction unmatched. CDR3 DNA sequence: TGCGCCAGCAAAGATAGCGGGGGTAAGACCCAGTACTTC. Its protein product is CASKDSGGKTQYF.

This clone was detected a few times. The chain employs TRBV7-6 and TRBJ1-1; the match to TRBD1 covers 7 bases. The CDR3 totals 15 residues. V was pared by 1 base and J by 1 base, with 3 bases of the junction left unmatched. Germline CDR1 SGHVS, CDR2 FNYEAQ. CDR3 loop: CASSLEDRSNTEAFF. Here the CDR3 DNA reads TGTGCCAGCAGCTTAGAGGACAGGTCGAACACTGAAGCTTTCTTT.

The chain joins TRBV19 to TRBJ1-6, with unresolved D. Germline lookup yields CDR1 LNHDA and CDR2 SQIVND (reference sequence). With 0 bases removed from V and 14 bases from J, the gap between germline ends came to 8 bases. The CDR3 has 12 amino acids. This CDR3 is CASSIDRLALHF. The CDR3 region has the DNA TGTGCCAGTAGTATAGATCGGTTGGCCCTCCACTTT.

For the CDR3, the DNA is TGTGCCTGGAGTCTACGGGTAGAAATGAACACTGAAGCTTTCTTT. Its protein is CAWSLRVEMNTEAFF. The chain uses TRBV30 and TRBJ1-1; D gene uncertain. The CDR3 is 15 residues long. Germline V CDR1 and CDR2: GTSNPN, SVGIG (reference sequence). V was shortened by 2 bases and J by 0 bases, with 13 bases between the two germline ends.

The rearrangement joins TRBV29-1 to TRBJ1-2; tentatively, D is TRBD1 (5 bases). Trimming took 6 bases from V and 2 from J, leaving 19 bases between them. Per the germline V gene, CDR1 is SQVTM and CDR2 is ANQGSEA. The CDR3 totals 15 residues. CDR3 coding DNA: TGCAGCGTACGCCCAGGGCAGACTTCCAACTATGGCTACACCTTC. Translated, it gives CSVRPGQTSNYGYTF.

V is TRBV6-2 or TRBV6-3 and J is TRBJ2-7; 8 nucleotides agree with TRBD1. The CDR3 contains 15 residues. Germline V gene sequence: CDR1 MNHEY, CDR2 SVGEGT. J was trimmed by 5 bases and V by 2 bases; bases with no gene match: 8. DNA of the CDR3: TGTGCCAGCAGTTACGCTGGACAGGGTTTCGACGAGCAGTACTTC. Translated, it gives CASSYAGQGFDEQYF.

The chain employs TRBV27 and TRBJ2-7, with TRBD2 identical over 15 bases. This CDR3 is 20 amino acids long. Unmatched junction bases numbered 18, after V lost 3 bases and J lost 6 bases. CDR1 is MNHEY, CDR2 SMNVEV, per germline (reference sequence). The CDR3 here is CASSFGPKYGLAGGPSEQYF. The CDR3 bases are TGTGCCAGCAGTTTTGGCCCTAAGTACGGACTAGCGGGAGGGCCCTCCGAGCAGTACTTC.

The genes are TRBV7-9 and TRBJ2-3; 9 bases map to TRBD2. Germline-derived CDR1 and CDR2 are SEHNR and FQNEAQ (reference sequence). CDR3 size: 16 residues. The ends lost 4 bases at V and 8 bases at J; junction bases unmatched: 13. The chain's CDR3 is CASSSSPSGTQGTQYF. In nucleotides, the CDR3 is TGTGCCAGCAGCTCCTCGCCTAGCGGGACCCAGGGTACGCAGTATTTT.

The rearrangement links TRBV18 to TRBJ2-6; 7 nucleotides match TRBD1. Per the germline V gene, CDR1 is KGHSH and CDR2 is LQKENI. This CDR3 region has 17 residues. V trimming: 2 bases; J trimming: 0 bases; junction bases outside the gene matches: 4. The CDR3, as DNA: TGTGCCAGCTCACCAGTCGACAGGGCCTCTGGGGCCAACGTCCTGACTTTC. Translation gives CASSPVDRASGANVLTF.

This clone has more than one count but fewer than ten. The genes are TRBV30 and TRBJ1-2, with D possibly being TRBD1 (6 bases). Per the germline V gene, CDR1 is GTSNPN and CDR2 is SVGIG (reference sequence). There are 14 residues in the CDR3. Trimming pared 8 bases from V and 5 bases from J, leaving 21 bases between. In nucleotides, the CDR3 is TGTGCCAGCCTCCCTTTGGACAGAAAATATGGCTACACCTTC. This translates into CASLPLDRKYGYTF.

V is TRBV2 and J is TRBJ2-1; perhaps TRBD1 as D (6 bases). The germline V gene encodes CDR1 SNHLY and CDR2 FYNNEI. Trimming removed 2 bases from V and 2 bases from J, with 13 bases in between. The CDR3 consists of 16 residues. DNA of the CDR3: TGTGCCAGCAGTGAATCACCAAAGGGGGCCTACAATGAGCAGTTCTTC. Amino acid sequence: CASSESPKGAYNEQFF. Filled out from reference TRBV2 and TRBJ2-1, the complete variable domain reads EPEVTQTPSHQVTQMGQEVILRCVPISNHLYFYWYRQILGQKVEFLVSFYNNEISEKSEIFDDQFSVERPDGSNFTLKIRSTKLEDSAMYFCASSESPKGAYNEQFFGPGTRLTVL.